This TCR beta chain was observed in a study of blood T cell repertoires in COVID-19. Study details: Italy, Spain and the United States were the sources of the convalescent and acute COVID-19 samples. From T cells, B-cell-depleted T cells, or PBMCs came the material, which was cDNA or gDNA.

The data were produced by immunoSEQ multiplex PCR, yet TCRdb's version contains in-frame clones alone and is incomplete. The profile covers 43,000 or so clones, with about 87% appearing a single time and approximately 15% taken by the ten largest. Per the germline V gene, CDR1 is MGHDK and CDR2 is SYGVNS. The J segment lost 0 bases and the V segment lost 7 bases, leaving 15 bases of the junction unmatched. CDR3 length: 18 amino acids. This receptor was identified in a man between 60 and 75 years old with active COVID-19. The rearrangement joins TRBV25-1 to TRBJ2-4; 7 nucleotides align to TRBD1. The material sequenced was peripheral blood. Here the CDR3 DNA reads TGTGCCAGCACCTCATCTTTCGACAGGGCAATAGCCAAAAACATTCAGTACTTC. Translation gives CASTSSFDRAIAKNIQYF.